A single sample is the source of the 11 T cell receptor beta chains below, sequenced in a study of blood T cell repertoires in COVID-19. The data were produced by immunoSEQ multiplex PCR, yet TCRdb's version contains in-frame clones alone and is incomplete. The sample lists some 220,000 clones; approximately 80% were seen once. The sample comprised peripheral blood. The receptors were sampled from a woman aged 55-75 years with active or convalescent COVID-19.

This clone appeared a few times. The V and J genes are TRBV9 and TRBJ2-2; weak D call: TRBD2 (5 bases). Trimming took 3 bases from V and 6 from J, leaving 9 bases between them. In germline, CDR1 is SGDLS, CDR2 YYNGEE. The CDR3 runs 13 residues. The CDR3, as DNA: TGTGCCAGCAGCGAGGGAGTGTCCGGGGAGCTGTTTTTT. Encoded protein: CASSEGVSGELFF.

This clone was seen many times. In DNA, the CDR3 is TGTGCCAGCAGCTTAACAGGGGGGAACTCTGGAAACACCATATATTTT. Its protein is CASSLTGGNSGNTIYF. V and J are TRBV7-2 and TRBJ1-3; 8 nucleotides line up with TRBD1. From germline, CDR1 is SGHTA and CDR2 FQGNSA. V lost 2 bases to trimming and J lost 0 bases; unmatched junction nucleotides: 3. This CDR3 is 16 amino acids long.

The chain carries TRBV4-1 and TRBJ1-5; 7 bases align to TRBD1. V shed 5 bases and J 5 bases; nucleotides not matched to a gene: 6. Germline V gives CDR1 MGHRA, CDR2 YSYEKL. The CDR3 has 14 amino acids. CDR3 sequence reads: CASSWDRLDQPQHF. CDR3 nucleotides: TGCGCCAGCAGCTGGGACAGATTGGATCAGCCCCAGCATTTT.

The chain links TRBV20-1 to TRBJ1-4; D is possibly TRBD1 (6 bases). The V gene lost 3 bases and the J gene lost 4 bases, with 18 bases spanning the gap. In germline, CDR1 is DFQATT, CDR2 SNEGSKA (reference sequence). This CDR3 spans 16 amino acids. This chain's CDR3 is CSASGSGQIYNEKLFF. DNA of the CDR3: TGCAGTGCTAGTGGATCCGGACAGATCTATAATGAAAAACTGTTTTTT.

The V gene is TRBV6-2 or TRBV6-3, the J gene TRBJ2-1; 8 positions match TRBD2. Germline CDR1 and CDR2: MNHEY and SVGEGT. Losses at the gene ends were 4 bases for V and 10 bases for J; bases not matched to a gene: 15. The CDR3 contains 16 residues. CDR3 in amino acids: CASSSSSGTRPSEQFF. The CDR3 DNA reads as TGTGCCAGCAGTTCGTCCTCCGGGACTAGGCCCAGCGAGCAGTTCTTC.

The rearrangement links TRBV27 to TRBJ1-5; D is possibly TRBD1 (6 bases). V lost 6 bases, J lost 5 bases, and 17 bases lay in between. The CDR3 is made up of 15 amino acids. Germline V gene data show CDR1 as MNHEY and CDR2 as SMNVEV (reference sequence). Written as DNA, the CDR3 is TGTGCCAGCAGAACAGACAGGTTGAGGGATCAGCCCCAGCATTTT. Protein sequence: CASRTDRLRDQPQHF.

The chain joins TRBV10-3 to TRBJ1-3; TRBD1 matches 7 bases. The junction had 6 bases not matched to a gene; V was cut back by 4 bases and J by 3 bases. The V gene's germline CDR1 is ENHRY and CDR2 SYGVKD. This CDR3 has 15 amino acids. The CDR3 spells CAISGPTGIGNTIYF. Here the CDR3 DNA reads TGTGCCATCAGTGGCCCGACAGGGATTGGAAACACCATATATTTT.

The V gene is TRBV11-3, the J gene TRBJ1-3; D unclear. Between the trimmed V and J ends, which lost 3 bases and 0 bases, there was a span of 15 bases. Germline V CDR1 and CDR2: SGHNT, YENEEA. The CDR3 loop spans 17 amino acids. The CDR3 DNA sequence: TGTGCCAGCAGCTTTGATTTTTTGTACAGCTCTGGAAACACCATATATTTT. Protein product: CASSFDFLYSSGNTIYF. Combining the CDR3 with reference TRBV11-3 and TRBJ1-3 gives the whole variable domain EAGVVQSPRYKIIEKKQPVAFWCNPISGHNTLYWYLQNLGQGPELLIRYENEEAVDDSQLPKDRFSAERLKGVDSTLKIQPAELGDSAVYLCASSFDFLYSSGNTIYFGEGSWLTVV.

A single count supports this clone. CDR3 DNA sequence: TGCGCCAGCAGCTTGGGACCAGGGGTAAATGAAAAACTGTTTTTT. Encoded protein: CASSLGPGVNEKLFF. V usage is TRBV5-1 and J usage is TRBJ1-4, with a possible D match to TRBD1 (6 bases). V shed 0 bases and J shed 5 bases, with 11 bases lying between them. The CDR3 extends over 15 amino acids. The germline V gene encodes CDR1 SGHRS and CDR2 YFSETQ.

This rearrangement joins TRBV19 to TRBJ2-3, with D hard to call. Per the germline V gene, CDR1 is LNHDA and CDR2 is SQIVND (reference sequence). V was cut by 5 bases and J by 6 bases, with 9 bases left in between. The CDR3 runs 12 residues. As DNA, the CDR3 is TGTGCCAGTAGTCCCCTCAGGGATACGCAGTATTTT. It encodes CASSPLRDTQYF.

The rearrangement joins TRBV7-2 to TRBJ2-1, with 9 bases matching TRBD2. The CDR3 runs to 16 residues. Per germline, CDR1 SGHTA and CDR2 FQGNSA. With 1 base clipped from V and 5 bases from J, the junction kept 6 bases outside the gene matches. CDR3 loop: CASSLVISGSHNEQFF. The CDR3 nucleotides read TGTGCCAGCAGCTTAGTGATTAGCGGGAGCCACAATGAGCAGTTCTTC.